The 7 T cell receptor beta chains listed next were all sequenced from one sample in a study of T cells in Graves' hyperthyroidism and ophthalmopathy (dated by TCRdb to the late 2010s). Libraries were constructed by multiplex PCR. TCRdb records Illumina HiSeq 2000 as the sequencer. The TCR beta CDR3 regions were amplified from the RNA transcripts. For the first round of RT-PCR on the TCR CDR3, the HTBI primer set was used together with the Qiagen OneStep RT-PCR kit. TCRdb redid the processing of the public reads, applying fastp at Q25 and MiXCR, and retained in-frame beta chains. Rows matching on CDR3 protein sequence are summarized as one entry with the most common DNA and genes. The table for this sample lists about 520,000 distinct CDR3 sequences; roughly 25% of them were counted only once. Clones ranked in the top ten supply about 11% of the sample. Sequencing was performed on blood. These receptors were collected from a woman aged 30 to 39 with Graves' ophthalmopathy.

This clonotype was recorded many times. V gene TRBV7-3 combines with J gene TRBJ2-2; D is undetermined. CDR1 is SGHTA and CDR2 is FQGTGA in the germline V gene. Trimming left V 5 bases short and J 4 bases short, with 11 bases between. The CDR3 is 14 residues long. In nucleotides, the CDR3 is TGTGCCAGCAGCCTCAACGCACGCACCGGGGAGCTGTTTTTT. Translation: CASSLNARTGELFF.

This clonotype was counted many times. J is TRBJ2-6 and V is TRBV6-1; D is possibly TRBD2 (5 bases). CDR3 length: 16 residues. Germline V gene data show CDR1 as MNHNS and CDR2 as SASEGT. V was trimmed by 4 bases and J by 1 base, leaving 11 bases between them. The CDR3 sequence is CASSARPGSGANVLTF. The CDR3, as DNA: TGTGCCAGCAGTGCCCGACCGGGATCTGGGGCCAACGTCCTGACTTTC.

The chain couples TRBV6-2 or TRBV6-3 to TRBJ2-7; D is possibly TRBD1 or TRBD2 (5 bases each). This CDR3 has 13 residues. V dropped 5 bases and J dropped 5 bases, with 13 bases sitting between them. CDR1 and CDR2 from the germline V gene are MNHEY and SVGEGT. CDR3 DNA: TGTGCCAGCAGTCGAGGGGAATCCCACGAGCAGTACTTC. This translates into CASSRGESHEQYF.

This clonotype was detected many times. For the CDR3, the DNA is TGTGCCAGCAGTGCAGGGGTCACCCAGCCCCAGCATTTT. The encoded protein is CASSAGVTQPQHF. The chain has TRBV2 and TRBJ1-5; tentatively, D is TRBD1 (6 bases). Trimming stripped 4 bases from V and 7 bases from J, with 11 bases between. The CDR3 loop spans 13 amino acids. Germline V gene data show CDR1 as SNHLY and CDR2 as FYNNEI. The full variable domain, completed using reference TRBV2 and TRBJ1-5, is EPEVTQTPSHQVTQMGQEVILRCVPISNHLYFYWYRQILGQKVEFLVSFYNNEISEKSEIFDDQFSVERPDGSNFTLKIRSTKLEDSAMYFCASSAGVTQPQHFGDGTRLSIL.

This clonotype has only a few counts. This chain links TRBV20-1 with TRBJ2-5; D remains unclear. Germline assignment: CDR1 DFQATT and CDR2 SNEGSKA (reference sequence). The CDR3 loop spans 13 amino acids. V lost 0 bases and J 0 bases, leaving 5 bases between the germline ends. This CDR3 reads CSAREPYQETQYF. Written as DNA, the CDR3 is TGCAGTGCTAGAGAGCCTTACCAAGAGACCCAGTACTTC.

V gene TRBV29-1 combines with J gene TRBJ1-1; perhaps TRBD1 as D (6 bases). Germline assignment: CDR1 SQVTM and CDR2 ANQGSEA. V lost 6 bases to trimming and J lost 3 bases, with 17 bases between them. CDR3 length: 14 residues. The CDR3 DNA sequence: TGCAGCGTCGACACGGGGGGGCTAGACACTGAAGCTTTCTTT. It is translated as CSVDTGGLDTEAFF.

This clonotype has a count of ten or more. This could be a read error, since a much larger clone is one nucleotide away. Since the CDR3 does not end with the conserved phenylalanine or tryptophan, this likely comes from a read error. The chain links TRBV6-2 or TRBV6-3 to TRBJ1-1, with TRBD1 matching over 7 bases. This CDR3 is 14 amino acids long. The germline V gene has CDR1 MNHEY and CDR2 SVGEGT. V lost 6 bases to trimming and J lost 1 base; unmatched junction nucleotides: 5. The CDR3 region is CASRIGTENTEAFL. The CDR3 DNA is TGTGCCAGCAGGATCGGGACAGAGAACACTGAAGCTTTCCTT.